This T cell receptor beta chain was obtained from a study of T cell repertoires in cytomegalovirus infection. TCRdb re-analysed the reads in MiXCR, keeping a single row per CDR3 protein. Here the sample spans approximately 630,000 distinct CDR3 sequences, 20% to 25% being singletons. The CDR3 covers 15 residues. V was clipped by 2 bases and J by 0 bases, with 11 bases between them. In germline, CDR1 is SGHRS, CDR2 YFSETQ. Sequencing input: CD8+ T cells from PBMCs. The receptor was isolated from a human donor in good health (CMV status not recorded). Some clones in this sample may be carry-over from other donors' samples. The V call is TRBV5-1, the J call TRBJ1-1; D is unresolved. As DNA, the CDR3 is TGCGCCAGCAGCTTTGAGAGGGCGGTGAACACTGAAGCTTTCTTT. Protein sequence: CASSFERAVNTEAFF.